Here is one T cell receptor beta chain with its context. Its binding antigen is unknown. Base qualities are not recorded, but no much larger clone differs from it by a single base. V is pruned by 5 bases and J by 4 bases, leaving 23 bases of the junction without a gene match. CDR1 and CDR2 (SEHNR, FQNEAQ) derive from the germline V gene (reference sequence). The CDR3 sequence holds 19 residues, the cysteine and valine included. The read is trimmed to its CDR3 DNA, 57 bases read in frame from base 1. The CDR3 regions of human TCRbeta chains were analyzed by immunosequencing. The published analysis was carried out like this. TCRs in the repertoires were matched against a reference library of SARS-CoV-2-specific TCRs that had been generated with the MIRA antigen-specificity platform. Breadth was defined as the fraction of unique TCRs that were SARS-CoV-2-associated. Depth was defined as the fraction of total T cells that were SARS-CoV-2-associated. Using the MIRA data, each spike-specific TCR was mapped to the spike region that the TCR reacts to and placed in a CD4 or CD8 class. Log10-transformed breadth and depth values were compared by one-way ANOVA with Sidak's multiple comparisons tests. Imported from immuneACCESS, the table was reduced by TCRdb to in-frame sequences with V and J called. These copies leave out some clones; in studies compared against another copy, an unresolved V gene accounts for under half, and the cause of the remainder is not known. Clone size and the V and J calls come from that table; the DNA yielded D and trimming. The sample includes 95,000 to 150,000 clones, with about 91% observed a single time. Over 1.5% of the sample lies in the top ten.

This entry belongs to a study of T cell responses to AZD1222 COVID-19 vaccine (dated by TCRdb to the early 2020s). As for the study more broadly: AZD1222 recipients given second doses at about 4 weeks or at about 12 weeks were pooled, since spike-specific TCR depth and breadth were not found to differ between the two schedules. A total of around 240 trial participants underwent TCR sequencing, of whom 200 to 220 received two doses of AZD1222 and 26 received two doses of the MenACWY control vaccine. Trial participants were enrolled by age into subgroups of 18-55, 56-69 and 70-plus years, and about 150, 27 and 61 TCR-sequenced participants, respectively, were included in these subgroups. The full study reports these points: Conclusions about previously exposed vaccinees are limited, since just 6 or 7 AZD1222 recipients were seropositive for SARS-CoV-2 at baseline. No day 14 peak-response samples were available, so repertoires were characterized only after the peak T cell response. Participants were mostly white British, with more females than males. The authors suggested clonal diversity may have been underestimated. In the small 56-69-year group, the increase in depth fell short of significance, most likely because of low power. After two AZD1222 doses, both the breadth and the depth of spike-specific TCRs were significantly higher than at day 0 and than in MenACWY recipients. Vaccine-associated CD4 TCRs spanned the whole spike protein, with dominant responses in regions 160-218 and 743-854. Epitopes outside the regions mutated in the B.1.351 and B.1.1.7 variants were reportedly recognized by nearly half of the unique spike-specific TCRs.

What this sample's time point label stands for: baseline before first vaccination. Samples from vaccinated people were obtained from the UK trials COV001 and COV002, which included a single-blind randomized controlled phase 2/3 trial of AZD1222 (ChAdOx1 nCoV-19) in healthy adults. For TCRbeta chain sequencing, PBMC samples were collected from trial participants at day 0 and at day 28 after the second dose. The sequence was collected from an adult in good health. The sequence is built from TRBV7-9 and TRBJ2-7; a stretch of 7 junction bases matches TRBD1. Source: peripheral blood, taken on day 0 of AZD1222 vaccination. DNA sequence: TGTGCCAGCAGCCTTGCCGGGACAGCGAAGACCTCTCCTCCGTACGAGCAGTACGTC. It translates as CASSLAGTAKTSPPYEQYV.